This entry describes one TCR beta chain. The antigen is undetermined. This entry belongs to a study of T cells after yellow fever vaccination. About the study: Those fractions that held only low numbers of cells were prepared using the SMART-Seq v4 Ultra Low Input RNA kit. Broader study findings: Most clones from primary vaccination resurfaced after the booster (around 95% CD4, 88% CD8).

CDR3 size: 13 residues. Trimming stripped 6 bases from V and 8 bases from J, with 14 bases between. Germline-derived CDR1 and CDR2 are LNHDA and SQIVND (reference sequence). TCRdb reprocessed the 5' RACE reads with MiXCR, giving one entry per CDR3 protein. The data contain under 600,000 distinct CDR3 sequences, around a fifth of them seen just once; the ten biggest clones take up roughly a sixth. This receptor was taken from a man between 18 and 35 years old who received the YFV17D yellow fever vaccine. Here the sequenced sample was PBMCs, taken about 21 days after the first yellow fever vaccination. The chain combines TRBV19 with TRBJ2-1; possibly TRBD1 or TRBD2 for D (5 bases each). In DNA, the CDR3 is TGTGCCAGTAGGCTATTGGGGGATGATGAGCAGTTCTTC. Its protein is CASRLLGDDEQFF.